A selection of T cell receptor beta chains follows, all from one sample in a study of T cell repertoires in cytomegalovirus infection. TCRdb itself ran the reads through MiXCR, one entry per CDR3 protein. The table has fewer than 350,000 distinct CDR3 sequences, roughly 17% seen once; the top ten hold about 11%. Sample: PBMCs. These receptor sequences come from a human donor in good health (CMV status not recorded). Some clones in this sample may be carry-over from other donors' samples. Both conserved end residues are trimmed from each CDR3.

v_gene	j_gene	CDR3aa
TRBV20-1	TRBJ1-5	SARTGQGGQPQH
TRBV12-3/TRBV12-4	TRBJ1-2	ASIIRESDGYT
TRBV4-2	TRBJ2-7	ASSPEGGGKIYEQY
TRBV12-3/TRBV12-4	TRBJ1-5	ASSFGNQPQH
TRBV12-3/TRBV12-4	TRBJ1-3	ASSLGTGRPGNTIY
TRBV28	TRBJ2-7	ASSLPAASYEQY
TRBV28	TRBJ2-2	ASSLNGQANTGELF
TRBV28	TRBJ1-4	ASSFLEKLF
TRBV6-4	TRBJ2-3	ASSDLTGGTDTQY
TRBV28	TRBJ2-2	ASRDDLARAGELF
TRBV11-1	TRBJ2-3	ASSPTLRRLAGADTQY
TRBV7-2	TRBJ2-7	ASSPGHIDEQY
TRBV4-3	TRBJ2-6	ASSQEAVGETSGANVLT
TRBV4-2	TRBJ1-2	ASSQERGLNYGYT
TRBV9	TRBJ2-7	ASSRQTTGTYEQY
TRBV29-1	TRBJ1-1	SVGRNMENTEAF
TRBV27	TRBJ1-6	ASSQRNNSPLH
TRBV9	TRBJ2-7	ASSTRPWRAQGEQY
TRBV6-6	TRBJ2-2	ASSYSGRGGTGELF
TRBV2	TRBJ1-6	ASSSGQGESPLH
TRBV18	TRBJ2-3	ASSPRDSGGHTDTQY
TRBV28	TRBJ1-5	ASSLRFWRVGGNQPQH
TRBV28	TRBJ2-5	ASSSPMSRETQY
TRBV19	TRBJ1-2	ASRSVDANYGYT
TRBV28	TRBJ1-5	ASNTRVQPQH
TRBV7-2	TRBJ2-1	ASSLGAPGGNEQF